This entry describes one T cell receptor beta chain. These data originate in a study of blood T cell repertoires in COVID-19. Study information: Researchers got acute and convalescent COVID-19 samples from the United States, Italy and Spain. Sample material is recorded as cDNA or gDNA derived from T cells, B-cell-depleted T cells, or PBMCs.

This CDR3 is 15 amino acids long. V dropped 0 bases and J dropped 7 bases, with 13 bases sitting between them. CDR1 and CDR2 from the germline V gene are SGHTA and FQGNSA. Original analysis: Amplification of reference gene primers provided the estimated nucleated cell counts. Method: immunoSEQ multiplex PCR; TCRdb's copy keeps in-frame clones and lacks some. V, J and clone size were drawn from that table, and D and trimming were deduced from the DNA. The sample holds 75,000 to 95,000 clones, approximately 91% seen once. This chain connects TRBV7-2 to TRBJ2-4, with D possibly being TRBD1 (5 bases). Source material: peripheral blood. This receptor was obtained from a woman of 80 years or more with acute or convalescent COVID-19. The CDR3, as DNA: TGTGCCAGCAGCTTAGCGGCTAGAAAGGGGAACATTCAGTACTTC. Its translation: CASSLAARKGNIQYF.